These 7 T cell receptor beta chains were sequenced from one sample in a study of blood T cell repertoires in COVID-19. Produced via immunoSEQ multiplex PCR; TCRdb's table is partial and in-frame only. The sample holds 25,000 to 30,000 clones; 87% are singletons and the top ten take around 17%. The sample consisted of peripheral blood. The source is a human donor in a cohort sampled during active COVID-19.

The chain employs TRBV19 and TRBJ2-2; D call uncertain. The CDR3 is 13 residues long. Trimming shortened V by 2 bases and J by 4 bases, and 5 bases separated the two germline ends. Germline V gives CDR1 LNHDA, CDR2 SQIVND (reference sequence). CDR3: CASSIQLTGELFF. CDR3 nucleotide sequence: TGTGCCAGTAGTATACAACTCACCGGGGAGCTGTTTTTT.

V is TRBV6-5 and J is TRBJ2-1, with TRBD2 identical over 9 bases. After removal of 7 bases from V and 4 bases from J, the junction contained 8 bases not matched to a gene. The germline gives CDR1 MNHEY, CDR2 SVGAGI. CDR3 length equals 15 residues. The DNA for the CDR3 is TGTGCCAGCACGGCTAGCGGGGTACTTTACAATGAGCAGTTCTTC. It is translated as CASTASGVLYNEQFF.

V usage is TRBV4-3 and J usage is TRBJ1-1; 7 bases map to TRBD1. The CDR3 loop spans 15 amino acids. V shed 0 bases, J shed 1 base, and the junction held 2 bases outside the gene matches. Germline assignment: CDR1 LGHNA and CDR2 YSLEER. The CDR3 DNA is TGCGCCAGCAGCCAAGAAACAGGGGAGAACACTGAAGCTTTCTTT. It yields the protein CASSQETGENTEAFF.

The V gene is TRBV27, the J gene TRBJ1-5; maybe TRBD1 (5 bases). V shed 1 base and J shed 2 bases, with 12 bases lying between them. The CDR3 is 16 amino acids. CDR1 MNHEY and CDR2 SMNVEV come from the germline V gene (reference sequence). In nucleotides, the CDR3 is TGTGCCAGCAGTTTATTTGACAGAAAACGCAATCAGCCCCAGCATTTT. It encodes CASSLFDRKRNQPQHF.

The rearrangement joins TRBV14 to TRBJ2-1; D call uncertain. The length of the CDR3 is 18 residues. Germline assignment: CDR1 SGHDN and CDR2 FVKESK. With 1 base removed from V and 2 bases from J, the gap between germline ends came to 18 bases. The CDR3 loop reads CASSQVFGDSFTYNEQFF. Here the CDR3 DNA reads TGTGCCAGCAGCCAAGTGTTCGGAGACTCCTTCACCTACAATGAGCAGTTCTTC.

This sequence joins TRBV2 and TRBJ1-5, with 10 bases matching TRBD1. The CDR3 loop spans 14 amino acids. Germline values: CDR1 SNHLY, CDR2 FYNNEI. Trimming at V came to 7 bases and at J to 6 bases, leaving 6 bases not matched to a gene. CDR3 residues: CASTGQGGGQPQHF. The CDR3 DNA follows: TGTGCCAGCACCGGACAGGGGGGGGGTCAGCCCCAGCATTTT. The whole variable domain, remainder taken from reference TRBV2 and TRBJ1-5, is EPEVTQTPSHQVTQMGQEVILRCVPISNHLYFYWYRQILGQKVEFLVSFYNNEISEKSEIFDDQFSVERPDGSNFTLKIRSTKLEDSAMYFCASTGQGGGQPQHFGDGTRLSIL.

This sequence joins TRBV7-2 and TRBJ2-2; 7 nucleotides match TRBD1. CDR1 and CDR2 from the germline V gene are SGHTA and FQGNSA. The ends lost 5 bases at V and 7 bases at J; junction bases unmatched: 10. This CDR3 is 15 amino acids long. The CDR3 loop reads CASSPPTGIGGELFF. The CDR3 region has the DNA TGTGCCAGCAGCCCCCCGACAGGGATTGGCGGGGAGCTGTTTTTT.